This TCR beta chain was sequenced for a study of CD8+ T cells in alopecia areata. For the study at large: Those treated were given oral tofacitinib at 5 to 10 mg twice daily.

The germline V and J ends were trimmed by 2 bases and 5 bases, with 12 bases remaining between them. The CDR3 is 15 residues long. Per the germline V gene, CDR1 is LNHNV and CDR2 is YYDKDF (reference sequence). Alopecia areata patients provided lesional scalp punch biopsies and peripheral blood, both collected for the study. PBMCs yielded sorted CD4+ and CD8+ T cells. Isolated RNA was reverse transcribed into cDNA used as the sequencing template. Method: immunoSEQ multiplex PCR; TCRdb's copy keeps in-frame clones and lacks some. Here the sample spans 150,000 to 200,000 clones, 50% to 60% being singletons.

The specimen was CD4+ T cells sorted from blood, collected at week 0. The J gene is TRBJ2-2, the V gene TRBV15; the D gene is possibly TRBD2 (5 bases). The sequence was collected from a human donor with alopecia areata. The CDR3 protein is CATSRRSSRTGELFF. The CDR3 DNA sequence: TGTGCCACCAGCAGAAGGTCTAGCAGAACCGGGGAGCTGTTTTTT.